This TCR beta chain is drawn from a study of beta chain features in type 1 diabetes. V was pared by 2 bases and J by 2 bases, with 6 bases of the junction left unmatched. The CDR3 runs 16 residues. Germline values: CDR1 GTSNPN, CDR2 SVGIG (reference sequence). The isolated RNA, all of it, was reverse transcribed, so expressed TCRB transcripts were what got sequenced. Sequencing of naive, central memory and regulatory T cell samples gave an average of approximately 3.8 million reads. Clones were sequenced by immunoSEQ multiplex PCR, and TCRdb holds only the in-frame ones, with some missing. The sample shows around 310,000 clones, 11% of them seen only once. Study observations and caveats: The question of HLA type influencing TCRB rearrangement was one that remained unresolved here.

This clone was seen a handful of times. The antigen is unknown. Every donor had blood drawn once into heparin, roughly 110 mL on average. The receptor's source is a woman aged 25-40 years in good health. The chain links TRBV30 to TRBJ2-6, with 7 bases fitting TRBD1. The specimen was naive CD4+ T cells from blood. This CDR3 is CAWSKQGTPGANVLTF. The CDR3 nucleotides are TGTGCCTGGAGTAAACAGGGGACCCCTGGGGCCAACGTCCTGACTTTC.